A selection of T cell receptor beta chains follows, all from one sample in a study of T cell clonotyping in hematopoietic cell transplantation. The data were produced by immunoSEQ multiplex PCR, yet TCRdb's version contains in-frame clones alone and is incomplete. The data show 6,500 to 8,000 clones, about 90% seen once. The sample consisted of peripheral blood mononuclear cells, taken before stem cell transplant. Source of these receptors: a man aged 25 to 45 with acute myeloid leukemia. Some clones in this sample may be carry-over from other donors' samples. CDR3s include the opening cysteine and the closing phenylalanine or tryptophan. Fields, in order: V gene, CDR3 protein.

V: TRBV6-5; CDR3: CASSYLPGAQETQYF
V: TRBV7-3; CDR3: CASSRTVADTQYF
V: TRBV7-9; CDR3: CASSLGLSGSGNEQYF
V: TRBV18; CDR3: CASSPSVQETQYF
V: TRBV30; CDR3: CAWSGNRDQPQHF
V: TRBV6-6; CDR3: CASSYLLGPSTDTQYF
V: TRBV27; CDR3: CASSFRLAGGLGETQYF
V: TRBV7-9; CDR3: CASSGGDSRTGYTF
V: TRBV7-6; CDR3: CASSPEGLAGLEQYF
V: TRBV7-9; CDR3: CASSAWTGATDTQYF
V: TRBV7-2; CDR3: CASTIRDRGRYYGYTF
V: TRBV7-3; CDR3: CASSLAGPNTEAFF